The T cell receptor beta chain described here comes from a study of early T cells in non-severe SARS-CoV-2 infection. In the study overall: Sequencing of bulk RNA from unsorted whole blood was done, without chain pairing.

A single record per CDR3 protein comes from TCRdb applying MiXCR to the 5' RACE reads. In the table there are around 82,000 distinct CDR3 sequences, around 15% of which are singletons. This CDR3 is 14 amino acids long. The V gene lost 2 bases and the J gene lost 3 bases, with 10 bases spanning the gap. Looked up from germline, CDR1 is MNHEY and CDR2 is SVGAGI. The sequencing input was whole blood. This clonotype was sampled from an adult who was a healthcare worker with PCR-confirmed SARS-CoV-2 infection or an uninfected control (not recorded which). The chain links TRBV6-5 to TRBJ1-1, with a possible D match to TRBD1 (6 bases). The CDR3 nucleotides are TGTGCCAGCAGTTACGACAGGCGACACACTGAAGCTTTCTTT. Translating it yields CASSYDRRHTEAFF.